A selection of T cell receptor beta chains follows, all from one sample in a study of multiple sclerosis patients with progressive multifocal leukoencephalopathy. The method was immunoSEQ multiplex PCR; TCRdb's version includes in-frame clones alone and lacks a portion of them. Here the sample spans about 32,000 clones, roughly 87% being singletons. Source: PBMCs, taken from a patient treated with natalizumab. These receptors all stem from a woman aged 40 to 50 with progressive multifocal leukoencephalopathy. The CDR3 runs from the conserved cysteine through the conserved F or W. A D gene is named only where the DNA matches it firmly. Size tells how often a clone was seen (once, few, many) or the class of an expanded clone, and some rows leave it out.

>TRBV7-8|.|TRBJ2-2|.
CASNGPPSGELFF
TGTGCCAGCAACGGACCCCCCTCAGGGGAGCTGTTTTTT
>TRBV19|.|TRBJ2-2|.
CASSMSRVSPGELFF
TGTGCCAGTAGTATGAGCAGGGTTAGTCCCGGGGAGCTGTTTTTT
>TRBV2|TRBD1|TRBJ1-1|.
CASRDRWTEAFF
TGTGCCAGCAGGGACAGGTGGACTGAAGCTTTCTTT
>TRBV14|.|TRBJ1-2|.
CASSLQGPGLGTF
TGTGCCAGCAGCCTACAGGGTCCGGGACTAGGCACCTTC
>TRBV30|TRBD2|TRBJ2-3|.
CAWSEGLAGAGDTQYF
TGTGCCTGGAGTGAAGGACTAGCGGGAGCAGGAGATACGCAGTATTTT
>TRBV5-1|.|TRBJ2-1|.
CASRTGQISYNEQFF
TGCGCCAGCAGGACCGGACAGATCTCCTACAATGAGCAGTTCTTC
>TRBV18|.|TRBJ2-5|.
CASSPPGETQYF
TGTGCCAGCTCACCACCTGGAGAGACCCAGTACTTC
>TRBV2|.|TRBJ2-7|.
CASSPGLYEQYF
TGTGCCAGCAGCCCCGGGCTCTACGAGCAGTACTTC
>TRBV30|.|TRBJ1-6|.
CACTAGSNSPLHF
TGTGCCTGCACGGCGGGTTCGAATTCACCCCTCCACTTT
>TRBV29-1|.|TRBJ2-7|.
CSGWRAPGPYEQYF
TGCAGCGGGTGGCGGGCCCCTGGTCCCTACGAGCAGTACTTC
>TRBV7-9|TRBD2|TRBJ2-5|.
CASSLTGGNQETQYF
TGTGCCAGCAGCTTAACGGGGGGGAACCAAGAGACCCAGTACTTC
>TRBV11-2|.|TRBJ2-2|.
CASSLGWAGELFF
TGTGCCAGCAGCTTAGGCTGGGCCGGGGAGCTGTTTTTT
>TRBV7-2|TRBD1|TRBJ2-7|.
CASSLEGASIREQYF
TGTGCCAGCAGCTTAGAGGGGGCGAGTATTCGGGAGCAGTACTTC
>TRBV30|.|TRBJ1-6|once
CAWSLTDYSPLHF
TGTGCCTGGAGTTTGACGGATTATTCACCCCTCCACTTT